This TCR beta chain was observed in a study of CXCR3-negative and CXCR3-positive naive CD8 T cells (dated by TCRdb to about 2019). For the wider study: In total, about 140 million TRB reads were obtained, or roughly 1.5 +/- 0.3 million reads per library. Data from about 12 donors, pooled across two independent experiments, went into the diversity and physicochemical repertoire analyses. TRBV-TRBJ cluster analysis included naive subsets from 5 or 6 donors and memory cells from 3 donors.

Here is what the overall study found, with its caveats: Within the same donor, TRBV-TRBJ usage looked similar between naive CXCR3-negative and CXCR3-positive cells, but memory cells had distinct patterns. CXCR3 expression partially decreased after cryopreservation, so most assays used freshly isolated PBMCs. TRB CDR3s from CXCR3-positive naive cells showed higher hydrophobicity (lower Kidera factor 4), lower energy, and higher strength and volume indices than CXCR3-negative naive cells. Comparably high repertoire diversity was found in both naive subsets, whereas much lower repertoire diversity was found in memory CD8+ T cells. Because surface CD5, which is linked to self-reactivity in mice, was comparable between the naive subsets, TCR interaction strength was also inferred from the physicochemical properties of TRB CDR3s.

Counted from cysteine to phenylalanine, this CDR3 has 17 amino acids. The coding DNA is unavailable. The germline V gene provides CDR1 SGHRS and CDR2 YFSETQ. With no count recorded, this clonotype is classed as medium-sized (0.01 to 0.1%) from frequency. The antigen it binds to is not known. For each CD8+ T cell subset, flow sorting was done in triplicate, and a few hundred thousand cells per subset went directly into RLT lysis buffer. To exclude memory contaminants, naive CD8+ T cells were stringently defined as CD45RO-CCR7+CD27+CD95-. Using standard density gradient centrifugation, peripheral blood mononuclear cells were isolated from buffy coats. Naive CXCR3-negative and CXCR3-positive CD8+ T cells were flow-sorted using a FACSAria III. An RNeasy Mini Kit was used to extract total RNA from the sorted cells. The sequencing machine was a NextSeq 550. The Human TCR Profiling Kit (MiLaboratory) was used to make UMI-labeled 5' RACE TRB cDNA libraries. cDNA synthesis used the entire amount of extracted RNA, and PCR amplification then used the entire amount of cDNA produced. The libraries were made side by side, with each library going through the same number of PCR cycles. The original pipeline was this. About 50,000 +/- 10,000 unique UMI-labeled TRB cDNA molecules per library were extracted with MIGEC and MiXCR, with at least two reads per UMI required. On average, each library contained approximately 40,000 +/- 10,000 functional in-frame TRB CDR3 nucleotide clonotypes without stop codons. After downsampling to 5000 UMI-labeled TRB molecules per sample, diversity metrics such as normalized Shannon-Wiener and Chao1 were calculated in VDJtools. Clonotype-size-weighted physicochemical properties of the central five CDR3 residues (interaction energy, strength, volume and Kidera factor 4) were computed in VDJtools. Based on TCRdb reprocessing of the reads, there is one entry per CDR3 protein sequence, and DNA is missing. TCRdb's processing, not the authors', yielded these V and J calls. The sample has thousands of distinct CDR3 sequences on record. The ten largest clonotypes hold under 2% of the sample.

This sequence was found in a human donor in good health. Some clones in this sample may be carry-over from other donors' samples. The sequence links TRBV5-1 to TRBJ2-1; absent DNA, TCRdb's TRBD2 call cannot be checked. The sequencing sample was made of naive CXCR3+ CD8+ T cells from blood. The cell subset or site label, as the study defines it: CD45RO-CCR7+CD27+CD95- naive CD8+ T cells expressing CXCR3 (TNR3+). For the CDR3, the sequence is CASSANPTSGNYNEQFF.